One and the same sample provided the 8 T cell receptor beta chains below, sequenced in a study of shared clonotypes between healthy human individuals. Sequencing was performed with immunoSEQ multiplex PCR; in TCRdb, only in-frame clones are kept and a portion is missing. The table shows 2 million to 2.5 million clones, with 85% to 95% occurring only once. The sample consisted of naive CD4+ T cells from PBMCs. Subset noted: CD45RA+ positively selected. The receptors shown here come from a man aged 18 to 35 in good health. Some clones in this sample may be carry-over from other donors' samples.

CDR3 in amino acids: CASSIAGGGNQPQHF. CDR3 nucleotides: TGCGCCAGCAGCATTGCGGGAGGCGGCAATCAGCCCCAGCATTTT. V is TRBV5-1 and J is TRBJ1-5, with unresolved D. Germline V CDR1 and CDR2: SGHRS, YFSETQ. The CDR3 is 15 residues long. Trimming took off 4 bases at V and 2 bases at J, with 13 bases between the two ends.

The chain uses TRBV6-5 and TRBJ2-1; D might be TRBD2 (6 bases). Trimming removed 5 bases at V and 12 bases at J, with 20 bases between. Germline-derived CDR1 and CDR2 are MNHEY and SVGAGI. The CDR3 totals 14 residues. CDR3 residues: CASSPEGVLGAQFF. The CDR3 nucleotides read TGTGCCAGCAGTCCGGAGGGAGTACTGGGAGCGCAGTTCTTC.

The CDR3 DNA reads TGTGCCAGCAGCTTAGAAGGGGGGTACTATGGCTACACCTTC. Translated, it gives CASSLEGGYYGYTF. This chain connects TRBV7-9 to TRBJ1-2, with D maybe TRBD1 (6 bases). The CDR3 runs 14 residues. Trimming shortened V by 1 base and J by 3 bases, and 9 bases separated the two germline ends. From germline, CDR1 is SEHNR and CDR2 FQNEAQ (reference sequence).

The chain carries TRBV15 and TRBJ1-5, with D possibly matching TRBD1 (6 bases). Germline V gene data show CDR1 as LNHNV and CDR2 as YYDKDF (reference sequence). The CDR3 spans 17 residues. Trimming cost V 3 bases and J 3 bases, with 18 bases left between them. This CDR3 is CATSRGARQGINQPQHF. CDR3 in DNA: TGTGCCACCAGCAGGGGCGCACGGCAGGGGATCAATCAGCCCCAGCATTTT.

The chain links TRBV9 to TRBJ2-6; 10 bases agree with TRBD2. The CDR3 is 17 amino acids. After removal of 2 bases from V and 0 bases from J, the junction contained 2 bases not matched to a gene. The germline CDR1 and CDR2 sequences are SGDLS and YYNGEE. CDR3 sequence reads: CASSVASGSSGANVLTF. The CDR3 bases are TGTGCCAGCAGCGTGGCTAGCGGGAGCTCTGGGGCCAACGTCCTGACTTTC.

V and J are TRBV2 and TRBJ2-2; 11 bases fit TRBD2. Per the germline V gene, CDR1 is SNHLY and CDR2 is FYNNEI. The trim removed 6 bases at V and 5 bases at J, leaving 8 bases unmatched. The CDR3 totals 16 residues. CDR3 bases: TGTGCCAGCAGGGATCTAGCGGGAGGTTGGACCGGGGAGCTGTTTTTT. The encoded protein is CASRDLAGGWTGELFF.

The chain recombines TRBV29-1 with TRBJ2-2, with 9 bases aligning to TRBD2. The ends lost 4 bases at V and 3 bases at J; junction bases unmatched: 6. Per the germline V gene, CDR1 is SQVTM and CDR2 is ANQGSEA. The CDR3 length is 15 residues. The CDR3, as DNA: TGCAGCGTTGGGGCTAGCGGGACGTACACCGGGGAGCTGTTTTTT. It encodes CSVGASGTYTGELFF.

Worth noting for this clone: Relative to the germline gene, one junction end is altered; a read error may explain this. The chain combines TRBV11-2 with TRBJ2-7; 7 bases map to TRBD1. There are 14 residues in the CDR3. Germline V gene data show CDR1 as SGHAT and CDR2 as FQNNGV. The CDR3 coding sequence is TGTGCCAGCAGCTTACCCAACAGGGGCTACGCGCAGTACTTC. Its protein product is CASSLPNRGYAQYF.